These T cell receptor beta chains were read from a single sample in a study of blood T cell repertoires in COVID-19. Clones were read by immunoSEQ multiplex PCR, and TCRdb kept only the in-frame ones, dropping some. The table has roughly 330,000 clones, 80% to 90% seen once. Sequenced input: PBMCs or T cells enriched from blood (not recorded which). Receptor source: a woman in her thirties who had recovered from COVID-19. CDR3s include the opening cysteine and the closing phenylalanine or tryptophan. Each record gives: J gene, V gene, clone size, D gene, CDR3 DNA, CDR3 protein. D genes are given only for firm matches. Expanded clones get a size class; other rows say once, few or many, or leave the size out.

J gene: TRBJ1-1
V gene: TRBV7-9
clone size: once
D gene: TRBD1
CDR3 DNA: TGTGCCAGCAGCTTAGTAGGGGGCAGGGAGAACACTGAAGCTTTCTTT
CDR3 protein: CASSLVGGRENTEAFF

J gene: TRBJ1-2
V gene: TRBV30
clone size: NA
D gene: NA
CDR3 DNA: TGTGCCTGGACCCCAAACTTTTTCTATGGCTACACCTTC
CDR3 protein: CAWTPNFFYGYTF

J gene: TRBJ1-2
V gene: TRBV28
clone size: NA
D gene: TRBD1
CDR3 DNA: TGTGCCAGCGGTGGACAGGGACAGGGTGGCTACACCTTC
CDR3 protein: CASGGQGQGGYTF

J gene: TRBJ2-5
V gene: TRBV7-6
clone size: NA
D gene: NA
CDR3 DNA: TGTGCCAGCAGCTTCGCCCCCGCACTAGGCGAGACCCAGTACTTC
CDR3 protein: CASSFAPALGETQYF

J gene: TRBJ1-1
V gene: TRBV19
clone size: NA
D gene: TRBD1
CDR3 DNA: TGTGCCAGTATGGGGACAGGGACGTATCGGGGAGCTTTCTTT
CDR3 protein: CASMGTGTYRGAFF

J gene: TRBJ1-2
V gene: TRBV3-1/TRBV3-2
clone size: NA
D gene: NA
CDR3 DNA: TGTGCCAGCAGCCAAGATAGTCTATATGGCTACACCTTC
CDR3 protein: CASSQDSLYGYTF

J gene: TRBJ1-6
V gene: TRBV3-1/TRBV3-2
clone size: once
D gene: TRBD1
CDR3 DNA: TGTGCCAGCAGCCCCACCGGGACAGGGGCGAAAAGTCGTTCACCCCTCCACTTT
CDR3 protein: CASSPTGTGAKSRSPLHF

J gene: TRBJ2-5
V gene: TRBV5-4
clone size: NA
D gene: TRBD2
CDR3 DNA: TGTGCCAGCAGCCTGGGACCCACCCGCGGGGGGAAGATGGAGACCCAGTACTTC
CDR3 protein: CASSLGPTRGGKMETQYF

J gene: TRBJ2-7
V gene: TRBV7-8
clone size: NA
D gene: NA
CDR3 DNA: TGTGCCAGCAGCTTATGGGGCGGAACCTACGAGCAGTACTTC
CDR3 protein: CASSLWGGTYEQYF

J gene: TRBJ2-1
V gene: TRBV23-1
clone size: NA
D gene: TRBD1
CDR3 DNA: TGCGCCAGCAGTCAACCCGGGACAGGATCCGACAATGAGCAGTTCTTC
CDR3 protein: CASSQPGTGSDNEQFF

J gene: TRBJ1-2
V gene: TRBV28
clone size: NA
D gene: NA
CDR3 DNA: TGTGCCAGCAGTCACAGGGCAAGGGGTGGCTACACCTTC
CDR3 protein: CASSHRARGGYTF

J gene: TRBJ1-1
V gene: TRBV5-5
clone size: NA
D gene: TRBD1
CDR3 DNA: TGTGCCAGCAGCTTGGGGACAGGGGAGTACACTGAAGCTTTCTTT
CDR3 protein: CASSLGTGEYTEAFF

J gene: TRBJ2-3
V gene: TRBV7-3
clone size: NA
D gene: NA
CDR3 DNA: TGTGCCAGCAGCCCCGGCGGGGGCGGAGGCACAGATACGCAGTATTTT
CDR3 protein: CASSPGGGGGTDTQYF

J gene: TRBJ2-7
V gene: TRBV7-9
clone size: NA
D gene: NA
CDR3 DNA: TGTGCCAGCAGCTTAGACACCTACGAGCAGTACTTC
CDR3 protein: CASSLDTYEQYF

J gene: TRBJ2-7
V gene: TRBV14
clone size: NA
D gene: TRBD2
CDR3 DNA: TGTGCCAGCGCCCGGGGGGACCTTTCTACCTACGAGCAGTACTTC
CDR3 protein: CASARGDLSTYEQYF

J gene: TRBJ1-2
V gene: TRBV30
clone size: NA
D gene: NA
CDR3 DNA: TGTGCCTGGAGTGACTCATCTAAAGCTAACTATGGCTACACCTTC
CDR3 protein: CAWSDSSKANYGYTF

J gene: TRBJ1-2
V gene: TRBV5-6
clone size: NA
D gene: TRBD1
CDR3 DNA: TGTGCCAGCAGCCGGGACAGGGCGCAAGGCTACACCTTC
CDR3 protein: CASSRDRAQGYTF

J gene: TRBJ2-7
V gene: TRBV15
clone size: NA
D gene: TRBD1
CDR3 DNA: TGTGCCACCAGCGGCTGGACAGGGAGCGTCTACGAGCAGTACTTC
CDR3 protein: CATSGWTGSVYEQYF

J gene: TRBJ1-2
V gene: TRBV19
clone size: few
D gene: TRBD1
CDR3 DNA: TGTGCCAGTAAAACAGGGGATAATGCTAACTATGGCTACACCTTC
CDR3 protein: CASKTGDNANYGYTF

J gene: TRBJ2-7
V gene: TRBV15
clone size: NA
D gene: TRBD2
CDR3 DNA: TGTGCCACCAGCGGCACTACTAGCGGGGGGGCCTACGAGCAGTACTTC
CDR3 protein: CATSGTTSGGAYEQYF

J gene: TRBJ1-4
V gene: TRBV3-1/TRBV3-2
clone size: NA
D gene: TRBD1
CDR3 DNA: TGTGCCAGCAGCCGAGATTCGTCGACAGGGGGCCTGTTAGAAAAACTGTTTTTT
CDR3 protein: CASSRDSSTGGLLEKLFF

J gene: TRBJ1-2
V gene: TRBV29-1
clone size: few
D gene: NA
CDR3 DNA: TGCAGCGTGGGGGAGGCCCCCTATGGCTACACCTTC
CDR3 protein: CSVGEAPYGYTF

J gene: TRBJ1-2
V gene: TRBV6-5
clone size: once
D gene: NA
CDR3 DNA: TGTGCCAGCAGTTATGACAGAGCCCGGGTTTATGGCTACACCTTC
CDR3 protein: CASSYDRARVYGYTF

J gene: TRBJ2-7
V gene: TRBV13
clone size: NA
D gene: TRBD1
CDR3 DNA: TGTGCCACCGCACCCCAGGGGACAGCCCCCTACGAGCAGTACTTC
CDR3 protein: CATAPQGTAPYEQYF

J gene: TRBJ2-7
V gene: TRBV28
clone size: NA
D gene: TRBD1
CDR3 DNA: TGTGCCACCAAAGGGGACAGTAGCTACGAGCAGTACTTC
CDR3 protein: CATKGDSSYEQYF

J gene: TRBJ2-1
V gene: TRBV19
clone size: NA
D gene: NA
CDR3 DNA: TGTGCCAGTAGTATAAGGACACACTCCTACAATGAGCAGTTCTTC
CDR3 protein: CASSIRTHSYNEQFF

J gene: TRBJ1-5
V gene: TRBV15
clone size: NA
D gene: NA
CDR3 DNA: TGTGCCACCAGCAGAGACAGGGGAATTCAGCCCCAGCATTTT
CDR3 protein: CATSRDRGIQPQHF

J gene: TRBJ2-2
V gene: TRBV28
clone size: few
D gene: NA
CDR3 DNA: TGTGCCAGCAGCCCCATCACCCCACTCATGACCGGGGAGCTGTTTTTT
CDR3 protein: CASSPITPLMTGELFF

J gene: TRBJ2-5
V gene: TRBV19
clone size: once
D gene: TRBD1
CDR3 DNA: TGTGCCAGTAGTATAGATCCGGGACAGGGGGCAACCCAGTACTTC
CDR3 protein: CASSIDPGQGATQYF

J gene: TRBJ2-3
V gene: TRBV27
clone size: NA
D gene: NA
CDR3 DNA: TGTGCCAGCAGCCTCAGGGATACGCAGTATTTT
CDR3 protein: CASSLRDTQYF

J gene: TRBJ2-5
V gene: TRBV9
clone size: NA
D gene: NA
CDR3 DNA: TGTGCCAGCAACCGGGGAGGGGGGCAAGAGACCCAGTACTTC
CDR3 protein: CASNRGGGQETQYF

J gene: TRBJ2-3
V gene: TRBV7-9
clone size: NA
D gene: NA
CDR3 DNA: TGTGCCAGCAGCTCCCTAGGAGGGTTGAGCACAGATACGCAGTATTTT
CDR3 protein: CASSSLGGLSTDTQYF

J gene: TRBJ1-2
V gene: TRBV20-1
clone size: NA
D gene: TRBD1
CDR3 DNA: TGCTCGGGACAGGGTGACTATGGCTACACCTTC
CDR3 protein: CSGQGDYGYTF

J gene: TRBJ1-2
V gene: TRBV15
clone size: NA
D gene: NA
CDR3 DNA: TGTGCCACCAGCAGAGGGAGAGGGGGAAACTATGGCTACACCTTC
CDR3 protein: CATSRGRGGNYGYTF

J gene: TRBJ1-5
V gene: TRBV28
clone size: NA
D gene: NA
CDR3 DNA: TGTGCCAGCAGCCGTGAGGTAGCAGGGACTCGGCAGCCCCAGCATTTT
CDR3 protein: CASSREVAGTRQPQHF

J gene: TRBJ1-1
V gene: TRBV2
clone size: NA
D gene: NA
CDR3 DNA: TGTGCCAGCAGTGATCTGGACCCTACAGGAGACTACACTGAAGCTTTCTTT
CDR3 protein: CASSDLDPTGDYTEAFF